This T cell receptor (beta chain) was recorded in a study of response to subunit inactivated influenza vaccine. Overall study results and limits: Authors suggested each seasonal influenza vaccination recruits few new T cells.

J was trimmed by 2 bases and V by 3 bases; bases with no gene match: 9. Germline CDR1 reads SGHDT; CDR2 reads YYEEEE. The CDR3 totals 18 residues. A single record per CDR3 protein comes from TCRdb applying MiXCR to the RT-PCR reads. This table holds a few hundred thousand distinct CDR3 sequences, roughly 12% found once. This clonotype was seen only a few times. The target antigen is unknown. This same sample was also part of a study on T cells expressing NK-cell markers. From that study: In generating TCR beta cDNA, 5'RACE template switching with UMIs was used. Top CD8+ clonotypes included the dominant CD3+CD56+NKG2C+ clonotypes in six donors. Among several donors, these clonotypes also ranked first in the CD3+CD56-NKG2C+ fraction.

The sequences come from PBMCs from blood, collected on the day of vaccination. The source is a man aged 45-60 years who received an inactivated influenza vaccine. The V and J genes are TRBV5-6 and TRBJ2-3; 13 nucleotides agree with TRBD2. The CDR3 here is CASSSETSGGPTTDTQYF. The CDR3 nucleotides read TGTGCCAGCAGCTCGGAGACTAGCGGGGGGCCGACCACAGATACGCAGTATTTT.